Listed below are T cell receptor beta chains from one sample, sequenced in a study of graft-versus-host responses after intestinal transplantation. Profiled with immunoSEQ multiplex PCR; TCRdb holds only in-frame clones, not every one. The table includes 120,000 or so clones, 80% to 95% detected once. The antigens of these receptors remain unknown. The sample here was unstimulated CD8+ T cells sorted from spleen or lymph node cells, taken before intestinal transplant. These receptors were obtained from a human donor who received an intestinal transplant. Each CDR3 is given with its conserved first and last residue. A D gene is named only where the DNA matches it firmly. The size entry is marked missing in some rows and otherwise reads once, few, many or a size class.

d_gene: -
j_gene: TRBJ2-1
v_gene: TRBV7-6
abundance: -
len: 11
CDR3aa: CASSLGVEQFF
CDR3nt: TGTGCCAGCAGCTTAGGGGTTGAGCAGTTCTTC

d_gene: TRBD1
j_gene: TRBJ1-2
v_gene: TRBV29-1
abundance: -
len: 12
CDR3aa: CSVAYRGDGYTF
CDR3nt: TGCAGCGTTGCATACAGGGGGGATGGCTACACCTTC

d_gene: TRBD1
j_gene: TRBJ2-5
v_gene: TRBV13
abundance: -
len: 15
CDR3aa: CASSARTGGVETQYF
CDR3nt: TGTGCCAGCAGCGCCCGGACAGGGGGGGTAGAGACCCAGTACTTC

d_gene: -
j_gene: TRBJ2-7
v_gene: TRBV18
abundance: -
len: 14
CDR3aa: CASSPPSNFYEQYF
CDR3nt: TGTGCCAGCTCACCACCGTCAAATTTCTACGAGCAGTACTTC

d_gene: TRBD2
j_gene: TRBJ2-1
v_gene: TRBV28
abundance: once
len: 21
CDR3aa: CASSLGPGAGRARIVYNEQFF
CDR3nt: TGTGCCAGCAGTTTGGGGCCCGGGGCGGGGAGGGCCAGAATTGTTTACAATGAGCAGTTCTTC

d_gene: -
j_gene: TRBJ1-1
v_gene: TRBV7-2
abundance: -
len: 13
CDR3aa: CASSLGMNTEAFF
CDR3nt: TGTGCCAGCAGCTTAGGAATGAACACTGAAGCTTTCTTT

d_gene: -
j_gene: TRBJ1-1
v_gene: TRBV11-3
abundance: -
len: 15
CDR3aa: CASSPDPGGGTEAFF
CDR3nt: TGTGCCAGCAGCCCGGACCCCGGAGGGGGCACTGAAGCTTTCTTT

d_gene: TRBD2
j_gene: TRBJ2-1
v_gene: TRBV29-1
abundance: -
len: 17
CDR3aa: CSVDSLAGGPDIDEQFF
CDR3nt: TGCAGCGTTGATTCGTTAGCGGGAGGTCCGGACATAGATGAGCAGTTCTTC

d_gene: TRBD2
j_gene: TRBJ2-5
v_gene: TRBV9
abundance: -
len: 18
CDR3aa: CASSAPSPWASGQETQYF
CDR3nt: TGTGCCAGCAGCGCGCCCTCGCCCTGGGCTAGCGGGCAAGAGACCCAGTACTTC

d_gene: -
j_gene: TRBJ2-3
v_gene: TRBV11-2
abundance: -
len: 14
CDR3aa: CASSREVLTDTQYF
CDR3nt: TGTGCCAGCAGCCGAGAAGTATTGACAGATACGCAGTATTTT

d_gene: TRBD2
j_gene: TRBJ2-1
v_gene: TRBV10-1
abundance: -
len: 13
CDR3aa: CASSVSGRTEQFF
CDR3nt: TGCGCCAGCAGTGTTAGCGGGAGGACGGAGCAGTTCTTC

d_gene: -
j_gene: TRBJ2-5
v_gene: TRBV29-1
abundance: -
len: 13
CDR3aa: CSVDRLDQETQYF
CDR3nt: TGCAGCGTTGACAGGTTGGACCAAGAGACCCAGTACTTC

d_gene: -
j_gene: TRBJ2-1
v_gene: TRBV29-1
abundance: -
len: 14
CDR3aa: CSVEDMNMSNEQFF
CDR3nt: TGCAGCGTTGAAGATATGAACATGAGCAATGAGCAGTTCTTC

d_gene: TRBD2
j_gene: TRBJ2-1
v_gene: TRBV7-2
abundance: -
len: 18
CDR3aa: CASSPARGSGRALGEQFF
CDR3nt: TGTGCCAGCAGCCCCGCCAGGGGGAGCGGGAGGGCCCTCGGTGAGCAGTTCTTC

d_gene: TRBD2
j_gene: TRBJ2-1
v_gene: TRBV27
abundance: -
len: 16
CDR3aa: CASSLDGTSGYNEQFF
CDR3nt: TGTGCCAGCAGCTTAGATGGGACTAGCGGTTACAATGAGCAGTTCTTC

d_gene: -
j_gene: TRBJ2-1
v_gene: TRBV6-1
abundance: -
len: 12
CDR3aa: CASSDYPGDRFF
CDR3nt: TGTGCCAGCAGTGACTATCCGGGGGACAGGTTCTTC

d_gene: -
j_gene: TRBJ1-2
v_gene: TRBV10-3
abundance: -
len: 17
CDR3aa: CAISEYLQILSNYGYTF
CDR3nt: TGTGCCATCAGTGAATACCTACAGATCCTCTCCAACTATGGCTACACCTTC

d_gene: TRBD2
j_gene: TRBJ2-5
v_gene: TRBV2
abundance: once
len: 17
CDR3aa: CASWGTSGRVPPETQYF
CDR3nt: TGTGCCAGCTGGGGAACTAGCGGGAGAGTCCCCCCAGAGACCCAGTACTTC

d_gene: TRBD1
j_gene: TRBJ2-7
v_gene: TRBV9
abundance: -
len: 15
CDR3aa: CASSVGWDRSYEQYF
CDR3nt: TGTGCCAGCAGCGTAGGATGGGACAGATCCTACGAGCAGTACTTC

d_gene: -
j_gene: TRBJ1-5
v_gene: TRBV6-1
abundance: -
len: 13
CDR3aa: CASSGWGAQPQHF
CDR3nt: TGTGCCAGCAGTGGGTGGGGGGCACAGCCCCAGCATTTT

d_gene: -
j_gene: TRBJ1-1
v_gene: TRBV4-1
abundance: -
len: 14
CDR3aa: CASSEGQVSTEAFF
CDR3nt: TGCGCCAGCAGCGAAGGCCAGGTGAGCACTGAAGCTTTCTTT

d_gene: TRBD2
j_gene: TRBJ2-1
v_gene: TRBV12-5
abundance: -
len: 17
CDR3aa: CASGLTWTSPAWNEQFF
CDR3nt: TGTGCTAGTGGTTTGACATGGACTAGCCCAGCGTGGAATGAGCAGTTCTTC

d_gene: TRBD1
j_gene: TRBJ2-7
v_gene: TRBV19
abundance: -
len: 14
CDR3aa: CASSEGQGSYEQYF
CDR3nt: TGTGCCAGTAGTGAAGGACAGGGCTCCTACGAGCAGTACTTC

d_gene: -
j_gene: TRBJ1-2
v_gene: TRBV30
abundance: -
len: 13
CDR3aa: CAWSLAGPNGYTF
CDR3nt: TGTGCCTGGAGTCTCGCAGGGCCGAATGGCTACACCTTC

d_gene: -
j_gene: TRBJ1-1
v_gene: TRBV15
abundance: -
len: 16
CDR3aa: CATSREGGPMNTEAFF
CDR3nt: TGTGCCACCAGCAGAGAAGGGGGACCCATGAACACTGAAGCTTTCTTT

d_gene: TRBD2
j_gene: TRBJ2-1
v_gene: TRBV19
abundance: -
len: 15
CDR3aa: CASSPTSGGGNEQFF
CDR3nt: TGTGCCAGTAGTCCGACTAGCGGGGGGGGAAATGAGCAGTTCTTC

d_gene: TRBD2
j_gene: TRBJ2-7
v_gene: TRBV27
abundance: -
len: 13
CDR3aa: CASSLGLAYEQYF
CDR3nt: TGTGCCAGCAGTCTCGGACTAGCTTACGAGCAGTACTTC

d_gene: -
j_gene: TRBJ2-1
v_gene: TRBV11-2
abundance: -
len: 15
CDR3aa: CASSFSGTKYNEQFF
CDR3nt: TGTGCCAGCAGCTTCAGCGGGACAAAATACAATGAGCAGTTCTTC

d_gene: -
j_gene: TRBJ2-1
v_gene: TRBV19
abundance: -
len: 11
CDR3aa: CASGGNNEQFF
CDR3nt: TGTGCCTCCGGCGGAAACAATGAGCAGTTCTTC

d_gene: -
j_gene: TRBJ2-7
v_gene: TRBV10-3
abundance: -
len: 13
CDR3aa: CAISESQGSEQYF
CDR3nt: TGTGCCATCAGTGAGTCTCAGGGGAGCGAGCAGTACTTC

d_gene: TRBD1
j_gene: TRBJ2-4
v_gene: TRBV6-1
abundance: -
len: 21
CDR3aa: CASSERQGYGKTDLAKNIQYF
CDR3nt: TGTGCCAGCAGTGAACGACAGGGGTACGGAAAGACAGACCTAGCCAAAAACATTCAGTACTTC

d_gene: -
j_gene: TRBJ1-2
v_gene: TRBV2
abundance: -
len: 14
CDR3aa: CASSYRPAGYGYTF
CDR3nt: TGTGCCAGCAGTTACAGGCCCGCAGGGTATGGCTACACCTTC

d_gene: TRBD2
j_gene: TRBJ2-7
v_gene: TRBV7-9
abundance: few
len: 15
CDR3aa: CASSPRTSGSHEQYF
CDR3nt: TGTGCCAGCAGCCCCCGGACTAGTGGGTCCCACGAGCAGTACTTC

d_gene: -
j_gene: TRBJ1-4
v_gene: TRBV5-1
abundance: -
len: 15
CDR3aa: CASSPAGSTNEKLFF
CDR3nt: TGCGCCAGCAGCCCCGCCGGTTCAACTAATGAAAAACTGTTTTTT

d_gene: TRBD1
j_gene: TRBJ1-5
v_gene: TRBV28
abundance: -
len: 14
CDR3aa: CASSFTGEVQPQHF
CDR3nt: TGTGCCAGCAGTTTCACAGGGGAGGTTCAGCCCCAGCATTTT

d_gene: -
j_gene: TRBJ2-4
v_gene: TRBV2
abundance: -
len: 14
CDR3aa: CASRRGVAKNIQYF
CDR3nt: TGTGCCAGCCGTCGGGGTGTGGCCAAAAACATTCAGTACTTC

d_gene: TRBD1
j_gene: TRBJ1-1
v_gene: TRBV7-9
abundance: -
len: 17
CDR3aa: CASSQTRQGAWNTEAFF
CDR3nt: TGTGCCAGCAGCCAGACCCGGCAGGGGGCCTGGAACACTGAAGCTTTCTTT